This T cell receptor (beta chain) was documented in a study of T cell repertoires in cytomegalovirus infection. Study-wide context: CMV epitopes used comprised recently identified HLA-C-restricted ones and well-studied HLA-B-restricted ones. It can be stated that public TCR beta signatures indicated CMV infection as well as a matching HLA type. Overall study findings and caveats: The ex vivo response showed dominance by HLA-C-restricted CMV-specific TCR beta clonotypes. Of the TCR beta families, the public ones yielded a cumulative frequency that identified carriers of CMV plus the relevant HLA.

One entry per CDR3 protein results from TCRdb running MiXCR on the reads. The sample consists of over 55,000 distinct CDR3 sequences, over 20% of them appearing once. The CDR3 runs 15 residues. The V end lost 5 bases, the J end lost 7 bases, and 21 bases lay between the germline ends. CDR1 is SEHNR and CDR2 is FQNEAQ in the germline V gene (reference sequence). As concerns this clonotype: Its antigen is currently unknown.

The TCR sequence derives from a human donor in good health (CMV status not recorded). Some clones in this sample may be carry-over from other donors' samples. The material sequenced was CD8+ T cells from cultured PBMCs, taken from culture after CMV antigen stimulation. The chain uses TRBV7-9 and TRBJ2-7; tentatively, D is TRBD2 (7 bases). CDR3 sequence reads: CASSPGGRVLEEQYF. DNA of the CDR3: TGTGCCAGCAGCCCGGGGGGCAGGGTATTGGAGGAGCAGTACTTC.